These T cell receptor beta chains were read from a single sample in a study of T-cell memory formation after mild COVID-19. TCRdb analysed the 5' RACE reads with MiXCR anew, one entry per CDR3 protein. The table includes 200,000 to 250,000 distinct CDR3 sequences, around 10% detected once. The specimen sequenced was PBMCs or a T cell subset sorted from them (not recorded which). The source is a man aged 18-30 years who had mild COVID-19 (a few samples of this study predate the infection). Cell type and time point are not known. Each CDR3 is given with its conserved first and last residue. The order of the fields is J gene, V gene, CDR3 protein.

>TRBJ2-7|TRBV12-3/TRBV12-4
CASSFVRGEQYF
>TRBJ1-1|TRBV5-1
CASSPVVDRGTEAFF
>TRBJ1-4|TRBV4-3
CASSQARGTTNEKLFF
>TRBJ1-3|TRBV12-3/TRBV12-4
CASSLRGQRANTIYF
>TRBJ1-1|TRBV18
CASSPRTQGHTEAFF
>TRBJ2-1|TRBV5-1
CASSFASGGAHNEQFF
>TRBJ2-3|TRBV6-5
CASSYARDTQYF
>TRBJ2-1|TRBV7-3
CASSPSGGFYNEQFF
>TRBJ1-4|TRBV12-3/TRBV12-4
CASSLGLGQATNEKLFF
>TRBJ1-3|TRBV7-2
CASSLAWGLSGNTIYF
>TRBJ1-1|TRBV6-6
CASSYGGGSTEAFF
>TRBJ2-7|TRBV6-1
CASSTAFGQYF
>TRBJ2-1|TRBV12-3/TRBV12-4
CASRDRGAYNEQFF
>TRBJ1-1|TRBV12-3/TRBV12-4
CASSRGPVEAFF
>TRBJ2-1|TRBV7-2
CASSFPGQGRVGNEQFF
>TRBJ1-1|TRBV12-3/TRBV12-4
CASSPHGGTEAFF
>TRBJ2-3|TRBV7-7
CASSLEGIGRGGTDTQYF
>TRBJ2-7|TRBV5-1
CASSLGTEYEQYF